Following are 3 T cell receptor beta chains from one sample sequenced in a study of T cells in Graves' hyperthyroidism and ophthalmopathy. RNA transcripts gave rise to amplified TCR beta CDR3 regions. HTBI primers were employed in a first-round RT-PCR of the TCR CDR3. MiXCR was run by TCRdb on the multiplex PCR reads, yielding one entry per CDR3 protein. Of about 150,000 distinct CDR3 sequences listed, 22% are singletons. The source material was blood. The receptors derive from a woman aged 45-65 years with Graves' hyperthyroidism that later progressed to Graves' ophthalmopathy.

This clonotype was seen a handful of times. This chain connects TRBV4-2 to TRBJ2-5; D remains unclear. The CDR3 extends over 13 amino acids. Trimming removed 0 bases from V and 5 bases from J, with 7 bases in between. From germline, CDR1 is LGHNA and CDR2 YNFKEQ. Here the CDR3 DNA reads TGTGCCAGCAGCCAAGAGGGCGTGGAGACCCAGTACTTC. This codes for CASSQEGVETQYF.

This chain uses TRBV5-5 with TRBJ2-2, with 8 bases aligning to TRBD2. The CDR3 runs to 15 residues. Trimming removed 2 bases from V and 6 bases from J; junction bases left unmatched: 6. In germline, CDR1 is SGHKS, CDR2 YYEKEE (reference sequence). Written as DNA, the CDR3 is TGTGCCAGCAGCTTCCGGGAGGGGGTACCCGGGGAGCTGTTTTTT. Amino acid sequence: CASSFREGVPGELFF. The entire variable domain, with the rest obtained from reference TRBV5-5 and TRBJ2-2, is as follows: DAGVTQSPTHLIKTRGQQVTLRCSPISGHKSVSWYQQVLGQGPQFIFQYYEKEERGRGNFPDRFSARQFPNYSSELNVNALLLGDSALYLCASSFREGVPGELFFGEGSRLTVL.

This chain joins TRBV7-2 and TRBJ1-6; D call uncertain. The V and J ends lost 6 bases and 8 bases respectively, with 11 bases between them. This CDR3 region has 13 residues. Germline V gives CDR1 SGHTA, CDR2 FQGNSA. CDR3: CASSFGGDSPLHF. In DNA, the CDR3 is TGTGCCAGCAGTTTCGGCGGGGATTCACCCCTCCACTTT.